The rows below give T cell receptor beta chains drawn from one sample of a study of blood T cell repertoires in COVID-19. Data came from immunoSEQ multiplex PCR; TCRdb stores just in-frame clones and leaves some out. Altogether approximately 150,000 clones are present, about 91% being singletons, with the ten largest covering 1.5% to 2%. The source material was peripheral blood. The receptors stem from a woman aged 45 to 65 with acute or convalescent COVID-19. Both conserved end residues are part of each CDR3. The D gene is left open where the match is weak. Clone size appears in some rows only: once, few, many, or a class for an expanded clone.

cdr3_nt cdr3_aa d_call j_call clone_size v_call
TGTGCCACCAGCGGGGGAGGGGTAGCGGGGCAAGAGACCCAGTACTTC CATSGGGVAGQETQYF TRBD2 TRBJ2-5 . TRBV24-1
TGTGCCTGGAGTGTTGCAGGGGATCAGCCCCAGCATTTT CAWSVAGDQPQHF . TRBJ1-5 . TRBV30
TGTGCCAGCGCGGCTGGAAACACCATATATTTT CASAAGNTIYF . TRBJ1-3 . TRBV11-2
TGTGCCAGCTCACTTGACACATTCTATGGCTACACCTTC CASSLDTFYGYTF . TRBJ1-2 . TRBV18
TGTGCCAGCAGCCCGGGGCGGGGGGGCAACATCGTAAATGAGCAGTTCTTC CASSPGRGGNIVNEQFF TRBD2 TRBJ2-1 few TRBV7-9
TGTGCCAGCAGCTCAGGGTTCGGCACTGAAGCTTTCTTT CASSSGFGTEAFF . TRBJ1-1 . TRBV7-3
TGTGCCAGCTCACCCTTGAGATATCCCTCGGTGGCTGAAGCTTTCTTT CASSPLRYPSVAEAFF . TRBJ1-1 once TRBV18
TGTGCCAGCAGCTTGGGCGGGACAGGGGGCCCCGATCAGCCCCAGCATTTT CASSLGGTGGPDQPQHF TRBD1 TRBJ1-5 . TRBV5-4
TGTGCCAGCAGTGAATCACAAGCTAACTATGGCTACACCTTC CASSESQANYGYTF . TRBJ1-2 . TRBV2
TGTGCCAGCAGCTTCGATGAGTTGAACACTGAAGCTTTCTTT CASSFDELNTEAFF . TRBJ1-1 . TRBV7-2
TGCGCCAGCACCTTTTACTCTGGGGCCAACGTCCTGACTTTC CASTFYSGANVLTF . TRBJ2-6 few TRBV5-1
TGTGCCAGCACCTACTGGACAGGGGGCACTGAAGCTTTCTTT CASTYWTGGTEAFF TRBD1 TRBJ1-1 . TRBV13
TGTGCCAGCAGCTCGGACAGGGCCGATCAGCCCCAGCATTTT CASSSDRADQPQHF TRBD1 TRBJ1-5 . TRBV7-9
TGTGCCACCCGACCCGGGACACCGAACACTGAAGCTTTCTTT CATRPGTPNTEAFF . TRBJ1-1 . TRBV19
TGCGCCAGCAGTCAATCGGGACAGGGGCCCAGCTCCTACAATGAGCAGTTCTTC CASSQSGQGPSSYNEQFF TRBD1 TRBJ2-1 . TRBV23-1
TGCGCCAGCAGTCTACGTACTAATGAAAAACTGTTTTTT CASSLRTNEKLFF . TRBJ1-4 . TRBV10-1
TGTGCCAGCAGCCTAGGCTCGTCGGGCGAGCAGTACTTC CASSLGSSGEQYF . TRBJ2-7 . TRBV7-2
TGTGCCAGTCACGAAGGACAGGGCGGAGAGACCCAGTACTTC CASHEGQGGETQYF TRBD1 TRBJ2-5 . TRBV19
TGTGCCAGCAGCCTGCCCAGCGGGGGGGCAGATACGCAGTATTTT CASSLPSGGADTQYF TRBD2 TRBJ2-3 once TRBV5-6
TGCGCCAGCAGTGAGGTGGAGGGAAGTCAGCCCCAGCATTTT CASSEVEGSQPQHF . TRBJ1-5 . TRBV10-2
TGTGCCAGTAGTTCCCTAGCCTACACTGAAGCTTTCTTT CASSSLAYTEAFF . TRBJ1-1 . TRBV19
TGTGCCAGCAGCGTAGATCAGGGGGCCTGGAACTATGGCTACACCTTC CASSVDQGAWNYGYTF TRBD1 TRBJ1-2 . TRBV9
TGTGCCAGCAGTGAAGCGGCCTTACAAGGGGATTCACCCCTCCACTTT CASSEAALQGDSPLHF . TRBJ1-6 . TRBV6-1
TGTGCCAGCAGTGTCCGACCGGGATCCGGGGAGCTGTTTTTT CASSVRPGSGELFF . TRBJ2-2 . TRBV2
TGTGCCAGCAGCTGGGACAGGGCCCAGCCCCAGCATTTT CASSWDRAQPQHF TRBD1 TRBJ1-5 . TRBV11-2
TGTGCCAGCAGTTCCCATGGGGCGGGGCAAGAGACCCAGTACTTC CASSSHGAGQETQYF . TRBJ2-5 . TRBV27
TGTGCCAGCAGTGTCAGGCAGACCACCGGGGAGCTGTTTTTT CASSVRQTTGELFF . TRBJ2-2 . TRBV2
TGTGCCAGCAGCGCCACGGGACTACCCGAGCTGATCTTC CASSATGLPELIF TRBD2 TRBJ2-1 . TRBV13
TGTGCCTGGAGTAAGGGCCCCAGGGAACCCCAGCATTTT CAWSKGPREPQHF . TRBJ1-5 . TRBV30
TGTGCCAGCATGGAGGGGAACGACAATGAGCAGTTCTTC CASMEGNDNEQFF . TRBJ2-1 . TRBV11-2
TGTGCCAGCAGCGTGGGGACTTATGGCTACACCTTC CASSVGTYGYTF . TRBJ1-2 . TRBV9
TGTGCCAGCTCACCATCTTCAGGGGTGGCAGATGGCTACACCTTC CASSPSSGVADGYTF . TRBJ1-2 . TRBV18
TGTGCCAGCAGCAAGGGGGGGGATCCCCCTGAAGCTTTCTTT CASSKGGDPPEAFF . TRBJ1-1 . TRBV4-2
TGTGCCATCAGTGGAGTGGGCGCCCTGACCCAGTACTTC CAISGVGALTQYF . TRBJ2-5 . TRBV10-3
TGTGCCAGCAGTTTATATAGCGGGGCCACCTACGAGCAGTACTTC CASSLYSGATYEQYF TRBD2 TRBJ2-7 . TRBV27
TGCGCCAGCAGCCAAGATTGGGCACAGGGTGGCTATGGCTACACCTTC CASSQDWAQGGYGYTF . TRBJ1-2 . TRBV4-1
TGTGCCAGTAGTTTTCCGGGACTAGGGAGGGAGACCCAGTACTTC CASSFPGLGRETQYF TRBD2 TRBJ2-5 . TRBV19
TGTGCCAGCAGCTTCGGACTAGCGACATACAATGAGCAGTTCTTC CASSFGLATYNEQFF TRBD2 TRBJ2-1 . TRBV5-8
TGTGCCAGCTCACCAACAGGGAATTCACCCCTCCACTTT CASSPTGNSPLHF . TRBJ1-6 . TRBV18
TGCGCCAGCAGCTTGACCCGAGGGAACACCGGGGAGCTGTTTTTT CASSLTRGNTGELFF . TRBJ2-2 . TRBV5-1
TGCGCCAGCAGCGCCAGGGGGTATAATTCACCCCTCCACTTT CASSARGYNSPLHF TRBD1 TRBJ1-6 . TRBV10-2
TGTGCCAGCAGCCCTAAAGGGGTCCCCGGAAACACCATATATTTT CASSPKGVPGNTIYF . TRBJ1-3 . TRBV7-9
TGTGCCAGTAGAACCGGGACAGGGAACACCGGGGAGCTGTTTTTT CASRTGTGNTGELFF TRBD1 TRBJ2-2 few TRBV19
TGTGCCAGCAGCTTGGGCTCGAGGGAAGCCGGGGAGCTGTTTTTT CASSLGSREAGELFF . TRBJ2-2 . TRBV5-4
TGTGCCACCAGTGAGGACTCCGCGGACTCCTACAATGAGCAGTTCTTC CATSEDSADSYNEQFF . TRBJ2-1 few TRBV24-1
TGTGCCAGCAGCTTGAAACGACTAGTGACCGGGGAGCTGTTTTTT CASSLKRLVTGELFF . TRBJ2-2 . TRBV5-6
TGTGCCAGTAGGAGCGGGGGAAATGAGCAGTTCTTC CASRSGGNEQFF TRBD2 TRBJ2-1 . TRBV19
TGTGCCAGCAGCGTAGGCGGGACCCCATCGCCCCAGCATTTT CASSVGGTPSPQHF . TRBJ1-5 . TRBV9
TGTGCCAGTAGGACGACAGGGGGCGAGGAAAAACTGTTTTTT CASRTTGGEEKLFF TRBD1 TRBJ1-4 . TRBV19
TGTGCCAGCAGTCCCGGCGGGGCCCTACCCGGGGAGCTGTTTTTT CASSPGGALPGELFF . TRBJ2-2 . TRBV5-4
TGCGCCAGCAGTCGAACAGGTCCCCTAGATACGCAGTATTTT CASSRTGPLDTQYF . TRBJ2-3 . TRBV23-1
TGTGCCAGCAGCCAATTCTTCCAGGGGGACACTGAAGCTTTCTTT CASSQFFQGDTEAFF TRBD1 TRBJ1-1 . TRBV16
TGCGCCAGCAGCTTGTGGGGCAGGGACAATGAGCAGTTCTTC CASSLWGRDNEQFF . TRBJ2-1 . TRBV5-1
TGTGCCAGCAGTTTATTTACCGGGAGTTCCTACGAGCAGTACTTC CASSLFTGSSYEQYF . TRBJ2-7 . TRBV27
TGTGCCAGCACACGCAACGGGCAGGGCAGAGAAAAACTGTTTTTT CASTRNGQGREKLFF . TRBJ1-4 . TRBV9
TGTGCCAGCAGTTTATCGATAAGGGGAAGGGGGGAGACCCAGTACTTC CASSLSIRGRGETQYF . TRBJ2-5 . TRBV27
TGTGCCAGCAGCCCCCTCTACGAGCAGTACTTC CASSPLYEQYF . TRBJ2-7 . TRBV21-1
TGTGCCTGGAATCCGGGGTTCGACTATGGCTACACCTTC CAWNPGFDYGYTF . TRBJ1-2 once TRBV30
TGCGCCAGCAGTCAATCGACGGGGTGGGTAAGCACAGATACGCAGTATTTT CASSQSTGWVSTDTQYF . TRBJ2-3 . TRBV23-1
TGTGCCAGCAAACCCCCAGGGTCCTATGGCTACACCTTC CASKPPGSYGYTF . TRBJ1-2 . TRBV5-6